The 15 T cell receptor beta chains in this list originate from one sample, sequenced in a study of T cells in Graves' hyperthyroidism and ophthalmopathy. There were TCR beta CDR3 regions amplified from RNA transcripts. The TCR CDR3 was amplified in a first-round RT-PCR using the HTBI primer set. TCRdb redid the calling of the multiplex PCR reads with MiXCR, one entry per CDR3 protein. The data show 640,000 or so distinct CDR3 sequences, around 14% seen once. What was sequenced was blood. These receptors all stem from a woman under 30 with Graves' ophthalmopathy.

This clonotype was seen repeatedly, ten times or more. In DNA, the CDR3 is TGTGCCAGCAGCCGGGGGACTGGCTACACCTTC. It is translated as CASSRGTGYTF. The chain uses TRBV3-1 and TRBJ1-2, with a tentative D call TRBD1 (5 bases). The CDR3 covers 11 residues. Germline V CDR1 and CDR2: LGHDT, YNNKEL (reference sequence). The V end was cut by 4 bases, the J end by 7 bases, with 7 bases between. Drawing the rest from reference TRBV3-1 and TRBJ1-2, the complete variable domain is DTAVSQTPKYLVTQMGNDKSIKCEQNLGHDTMYWYKQDSKKFLKIMFSYNNKELIINETVPNRFSPKSPDKAHLNLHINSLELGDSAVYFCASSRGTGYTFGSGTRLTVV.

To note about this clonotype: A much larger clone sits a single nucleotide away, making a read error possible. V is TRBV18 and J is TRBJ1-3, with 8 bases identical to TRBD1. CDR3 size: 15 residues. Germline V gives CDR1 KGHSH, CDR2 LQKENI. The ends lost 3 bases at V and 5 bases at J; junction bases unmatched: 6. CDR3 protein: CASSPQDRARNTIYF. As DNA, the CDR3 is TGTGCCAGCTCACCGCAGGACAGGGCTCGAAACACCATATATTTT.

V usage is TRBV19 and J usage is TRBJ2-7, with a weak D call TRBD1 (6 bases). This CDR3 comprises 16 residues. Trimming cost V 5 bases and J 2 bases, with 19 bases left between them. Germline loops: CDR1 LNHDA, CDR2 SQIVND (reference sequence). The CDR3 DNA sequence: TGTGCCAGTAGTCGAGAGACAGGAGGATTTCCCTACGAGCAGTACTTC. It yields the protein CASSRETGGFPYEQYF.

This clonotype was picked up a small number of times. The CDR3 DNA follows: TGTGCCAGCAGCACAGCCCTAGATACGCAGTATTTT. It codes for CASSTALDTQYF. The chain employs TRBV9 and TRBJ2-3; D uncertain. This CDR3 spans 12 amino acids. Trimming removed 4 bases at V and 5 bases at J, with 8 bases between. Looked up from germline, CDR1 is SGDLS and CDR2 is YYNGEE.

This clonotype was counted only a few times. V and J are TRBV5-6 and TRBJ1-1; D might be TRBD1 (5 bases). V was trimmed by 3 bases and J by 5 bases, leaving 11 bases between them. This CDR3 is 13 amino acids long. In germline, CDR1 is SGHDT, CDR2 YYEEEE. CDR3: CASSWGVGTEAFF. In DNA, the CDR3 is TGTGCCAGCAGCTGGGGGGTGGGGACTGAAGCTTTCTTT.

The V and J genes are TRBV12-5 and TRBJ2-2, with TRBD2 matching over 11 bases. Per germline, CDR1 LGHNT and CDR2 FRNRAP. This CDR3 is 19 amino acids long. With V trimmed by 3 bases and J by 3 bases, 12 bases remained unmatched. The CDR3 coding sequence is TGTGCTAGTGGTTTCCTACTAGCGGGAGTTCCCATTGACACCGGGGAGCTGTTTTTT. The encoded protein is CASGFLLAGVPIDTGELFF. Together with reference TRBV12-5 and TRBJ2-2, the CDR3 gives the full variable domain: DARVTQTPRHKVTEMGQEVTMRCQPILGHNTVFWYRQTMMQGLELLAYFRNRAPLDDSGMPKDRFSAEMPDATLATLKIQPSEPRDSAVYFCASGFLLAGVPIDTGELFFGEGSRLTVL.

In DNA form, the CDR3 reads TGTGCCAGCAGTTACCAGCACTCGAGGGGTCAAGCGACACCCCTCCACTTT. It yields the protein CASSYQHSRGQATPLHF. This chain joins TRBV6-2 or TRBV6-3 and TRBJ1-6, with D possibly TRBD1 on 5 matching bases. CDR3 length: 17 amino acids. Deletions cut 2 bases from V and 11 bases from J, with 22 bases between. Germline-derived CDR1 and CDR2 are MNHEY and SVGEGT.

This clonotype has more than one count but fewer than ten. CDR3 nucleotides: TGTGCCACGGGACTAGCGGGAGGGCGTTACTACGAGCAGTACTTC. This gives the protein CATGLAGGRYYEQYF. The rearrangement links TRBV27 to TRBJ2-7; 16 bases fit TRBD2. The CDR3 runs to 15 residues. V shed 10 bases and J 3 bases; nucleotides not matched to a gene: 6. Germline V gives CDR1 MNHEY, CDR2 SMNVEV (reference sequence).

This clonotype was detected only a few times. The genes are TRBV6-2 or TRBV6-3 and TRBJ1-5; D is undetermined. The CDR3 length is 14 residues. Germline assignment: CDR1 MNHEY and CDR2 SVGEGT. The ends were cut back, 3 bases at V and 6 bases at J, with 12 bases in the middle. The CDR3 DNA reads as TGTGCCAGCAGTTATCAAGGGATGGGTCAGCCCCAGCATTTT. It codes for CASSYQGMGQPQHF.

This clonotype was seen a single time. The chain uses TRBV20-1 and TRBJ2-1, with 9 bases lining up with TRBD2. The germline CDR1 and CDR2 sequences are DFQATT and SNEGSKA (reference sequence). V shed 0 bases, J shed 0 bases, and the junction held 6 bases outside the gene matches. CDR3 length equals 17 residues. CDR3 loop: CSARDILAGSSYNEQFF. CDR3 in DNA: TGCAGTGCTAGAGATATTCTAGCGGGGAGCTCCTACAATGAGCAGTTCTTC.

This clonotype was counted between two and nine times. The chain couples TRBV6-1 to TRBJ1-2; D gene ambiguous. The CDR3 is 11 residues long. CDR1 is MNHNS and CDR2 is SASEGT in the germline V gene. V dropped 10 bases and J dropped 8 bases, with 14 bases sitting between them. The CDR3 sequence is CATQEGYGYTF. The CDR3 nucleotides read TGTGCCACCCAGGAGGGATACGGCTACACCTTC.

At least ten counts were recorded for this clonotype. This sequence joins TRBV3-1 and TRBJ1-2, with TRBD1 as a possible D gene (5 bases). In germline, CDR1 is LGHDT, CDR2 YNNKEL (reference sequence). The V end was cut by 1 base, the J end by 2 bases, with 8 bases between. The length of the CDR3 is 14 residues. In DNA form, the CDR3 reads TGTGCCAGCAGCCAAGCCGGGGGGAACTATGGCTACACCTTC. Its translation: CASSQAGGNYGYTF.

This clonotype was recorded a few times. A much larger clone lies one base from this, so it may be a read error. The CDR3 sequence is CTWSATSGSTDTQYF. CDR3 nucleotide sequence: TGTACCTGGAGCGCCACTAGCGGAAGCACAGATACGCAGTATTTT. The chain uses TRBV30 and TRBJ2-3; 8 positions match TRBD2. The CDR3 has 15 residues. The germline CDR1 and CDR2 sequences are GTSNPN and SVGIG (reference sequence).

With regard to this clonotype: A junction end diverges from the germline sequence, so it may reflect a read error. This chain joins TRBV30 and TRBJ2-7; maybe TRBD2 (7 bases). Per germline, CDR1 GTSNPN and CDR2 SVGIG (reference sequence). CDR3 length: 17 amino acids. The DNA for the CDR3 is TGTGCCTGGAGTGTACGGAAAGGGGGACTACCCTCCCACGAGCAGTACTTC. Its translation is CAWSVRKGGLPSHEQYF.

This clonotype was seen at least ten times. CDR3 coding DNA: TGCAGTGCTAGAGACCACCTAGCGGGAGGAGGGGCCTACGAGCAGTACTTC. Residues: CSARDHLAGGGAYEQYF. The chain couples TRBV20-1 to TRBJ2-7; 11 nucleotides line up with TRBD2. The length of the CDR3 is 17 residues. Germline CDR1 is DFQATT and CDR2 is SNEGSKA (reference sequence). V trimming: 0 bases; J trimming: 2 bases; junction bases outside the gene matches: 9.